Presented here are 30 T cell receptor beta chains from one specimen sequenced in a study of Graves' ophthalmopathy and Graves' hyperthyroidism. From RNA, the CDR3 regions of TCR beta chains were amplified and sequenced. HTBI primers were used in a first-round RT-PCR, which preceded a second-round multiplex PCR. TCRdb itself ran the multiplex PCR reads through MiXCR, one entry per CDR3 protein. The table has more than 1,000,000 distinct CDR3 sequences, 35% to 40% seen once. The sequenced material came from peripheral blood or thyroid tissue (not recorded which). The receptors were sampled from an adult man with Graves' hyperthyroidism.

V and J are TRBV7-2 and TRBJ1-1; 8 bases line up with TRBD1. The CDR3 length is 15 residues. The junction had 7 bases not matched to a gene; V was cut back by 3 bases and J by 4 bases. The germline gives CDR1 SGHTA, CDR2 FQGNSA. CDR3 protein: CASSFVTGVRTEAFF. CDR3 DNA sequence: TGTGCCAGCAGCTTTGTGACAGGGGTGCGCACTGAAGCTTTCTTT.

The genes are TRBV10-3 and TRBJ2-2; D may match TRBD1 or TRBD2 (6 bases each). The CDR3 has 14 residues. V was pared by 3 bases and J by 3 bases, with 8 bases between. Germline lookup yields CDR1 ENHRY and CDR2 SYGVKD. The CDR3, as DNA: TGTGCCATCAGTGATCGGGGGCACACCGGGGAGCTGTTTTTT. The encoded protein is CAISDRGHTGELFF.

The J gene is TRBJ1-6, the V gene TRBV25-1; D perhaps matches TRBD1 (5 bases). There are 15 residues in the CDR3. The ends were cut back, 2 bases at V and 10 bases at J, with 15 bases in the middle. Germline V gives CDR1 MGHDK, CDR2 SYGVNS. CDR3 nucleotides: TGTGCCAGCAGTGAAGACAGTTTAAAGGGGTCACCCCTCCACTTT. Translation: CASSEDSLKGSPLHF.

Concerning this clonotype itself: One junction end does not reproduce the germline sequence, and a read error may be involved. The chain carries TRBV11-2 and TRBJ1-2; 8 bases line up with TRBD1. The CDR3 has 17 amino acids. The V gene's germline CDR1 is SGHAT and CDR2 FQNNGV. The CDR3 here is CASGLVPPTGDSGGYTF. The DNA of the CDR3 is TGTGCCAGCGGCTTAGTCCCCCCGACAGGGGATTCGGGTGGCTACACCTTC.

The V call is TRBV7-8, the J call TRBJ1-2, with unresolved D. V lost 1 base and J 0 bases, leaving 9 bases between the germline ends. From germline, CDR1 is SGHVS and CDR2 FQNEAQ. The CDR3 is 15 amino acids. This CDR3 reads CASSLGPDPNYGYTF. DNA of the CDR3: TGTGCCAGCAGCTTAGGCCCGGATCCTAACTATGGCTACACCTTC.

This clonotype occurred a few times. The chain recombines TRBV19 with TRBJ1-1; 7 positions agree with TRBD1. The CDR3 is 16 residues long. The V gene end was trimmed by 7 bases and the J gene end by 1 base; junction bases not matched to a gene: 12. CDR1 LNHDA and CDR2 SQIVND come from the germline V gene (reference sequence). The CDR3 DNA reads TGTGCCAGTACCCTGGGACCGGGACAGTGGAACACTGAAGCTTTCTTT. It translates to CASTLGPGQWNTEAFF.

This clonotype was detected only a few times. V is TRBV19 and J is TRBJ2-7; possibly TRBD2 for D (6 bases). The germline V gene has CDR1 LNHDA and CDR2 SQIVND (reference sequence). The CDR3 is 15 residues long. Between the trimmed V and J ends, which lost 3 bases and 0 bases, there was a span of 12 bases. The CDR3 DNA follows: TGTGCCAGTAGTATTATCGCGGGAAGCTCCTACGAGCAGTACTTC. It encodes CASSIIAGSSYEQYF.

This clonotype was detected ten times or more. The gene calls are TRBV7-2 and TRBJ1-2; the D is unclear. Trimming cost V 2 bases and J 8 bases, with 18 bases left between them. Germline V lookup: CDR1 SGHTA, CDR2 FQGNSA. The length of the CDR3 is 15 residues. CDR3 sequence: CASSLIRATAGGYTF. The CDR3 DNA sequence: TGTGCCAGCAGCTTAATTCGGGCCACGGCGGGGGGCTACACCTTC.

The sample holds one count of this clonotype. Without the conserved terminal phenylalanine or tryptophan, this CDR3 likely stems from a read error. The chain combines TRBV10-3 with TRBJ1-1, with TRBD1 identical over 10 bases. J gave up 2 bases and V 10 bases, and 7 bases lay outside the gene matches. CDR1 is ENHRY and CDR2 is SYGVKD in the germline V gene. The CDR3 has 14 residues. The chain's CDR3 is CASSRTGGNTEAFL. Here the CDR3 DNA reads TGTGCCAGCAGCCGGACAGGGGGAAACACTGAAGCTTTCCTT.

This clonotype has a count of ten or more. This sequence joins TRBV7-9 and TRBJ2-5; D is possibly TRBD2 (6 bases). Trimming removed 5 bases from V and 2 bases from J, with 12 bases in between. The germline V gene has CDR1 SEHNR and CDR2 FQNEAQ (reference sequence). This CDR3 has 14 residues. The CDR3 DNA reads TGTGCCAGCAGCGCGACGCTAGCGCAAGAGACCCAGTACTTC. Translated: CASSATLAQETQYF.

The chain is built from TRBV7-8 and TRBJ2-5; 10 nucleotides match TRBD2. The V gene end was trimmed by 6 bases and the J gene end by 0 bases; junction bases not matched to a gene: 4. The CDR3 covers 15 residues. CDR1 is SGHVS and CDR2 is FQNEAQ in the germline V gene. DNA for the CDR3: TGTGCCAGCAGTACTAGCGGGGCGAACCAAGAGACCCAGTACTTC. Its protein is CASSTSGANQETQYF.

Regarding this clonotype: A read error may explain this, as a much larger clone is one base away. The chain has TRBV13 and TRBJ1-1; D is ambiguous. Germline-derived CDR1 and CDR2 are PRHDT and FYEKMQ (reference sequence). The CDR3 extends over 13 amino acids. Trimming removed 4 bases from V and 4 bases from J, with 10 bases in between. CDR3 sequence: CASSSAVSTEAFF. CDR3 in DNA: TGTGCCAGCAGCTCGGCAGTTAGCACTGAAGCTTTCTTT.

This clonotype appeared a few times. The genes are TRBV19 and TRBJ1-1; 7 bases match TRBD1. The V gene end was trimmed by 9 bases and the J gene end by 6 bases; junction bases not matched to a gene: 13. Per the germline V gene, CDR1 is LNHDA and CDR2 is SQIVND (reference sequence). CDR3 length equals 14 residues. The CDR3 DNA reads TGTGCCAGCAGCTCACCCCGGGGACAGCCTGAAGCTTTCTTT. As protein: CASSSPRGQPEAFF. The full variable domain, in which reference TRBV19 and TRBJ1-1 provide the parts outside the CDR3, is DGGITQSPKYLFRKEGQNVTLSCEQNLNHDAMYWYRQDPGQGLRLIYYSQIVNDFQKGDIAEGYSVSREKKESFPLTVTSAQKNPTAFYLCASSSPRGQPEAFFGQGTRLTVV.

This clonotype was seen a handful of times. This rearrangement joins TRBV12-3 or TRBV12-4 to TRBJ1-3, with 12 bases aligning to TRBD1. After removal of 3 bases from V and 3 bases from J, the junction contained 9 bases not matched to a gene. This CDR3 region has 18 residues. The CDR3 protein is CASSFQPGQGAFGNTIYF. CDR3 coding DNA: TGTGCCAGCAGTTTCCAACCGGGACAGGGGGCGTTTGGAAACACCATATATTTT.

The chain couples TRBV20-1 to TRBJ1-2, with D tentatively TRBD1 (5 bases). The CDR3 runs to 14 residues. Trimming shortened V by 1 base and J by 4 bases, and 13 bases separated the two germline ends. CDR1 and CDR2 (germline): DFQATT, SNEGSKA (reference sequence). CDR3 amino acids: CSARVRGSVYGYTF. The DNA for the CDR3 is TGCAGTGCTAGAGTTCGGGGGAGTGTCTATGGCTACACCTTC.

The chain has TRBV27 and TRBJ2-7; D is unresolved. The CDR3 is 14 amino acids. Germline CDR1 is MNHEY and CDR2 is SMNVEV (reference sequence). Trimming took 3 bases from V and 2 from J, leaving 11 bases between them. CDR3 sequence: CASSFSKFPYEQYF. The DNA of the CDR3 is TGTGCCAGCAGTTTTAGCAAGTTTCCCTACGAGCAGTACTTC.

This chain uses TRBV20-1 with TRBJ2-5; D may be TRBD1 (6 bases). This CDR3 has 16 amino acids. CDR1 DFQATT and CDR2 SNEGSKA come from the germline V gene (reference sequence). Trimming pared 0 bases from V and 1 base from J, leaving 15 bases between. The CDR3 loop reads CSARDLGRGCQETQYF. The CDR3 DNA sequence: TGCAGTGCTAGAGATCTTGGCAGGGGATGCCAAGAGACCCAGTACTTC.

About this clonotype itself: One end of the junction varies from germline; a read error may be responsible. This chain connects TRBV6-1 to TRBJ2-6, with D tentatively TRBD2 (7 bases). The CDR3 length is 13 residues. Germline values: CDR1 MNHNS, CDR2 SASEGT. The CDR3 coding sequence is TGTGCCAGCAGCTGGGAGGGGGGCAACGTCCTGACTTTC. This translates into CASSWEGGNVLTF.

The rearrangement uses TRBV24-1 and TRBJ2-5, with a weak D call TRBD1 (6 bases). The CDR3 has 17 residues. CDR1 is KGHDR and CDR2 is SFDVKD in the germline V gene. V dropped 3 bases and J dropped 5 bases, with 21 bases sitting between them. The CDR3 reads CATSDTIQGFRTETQYF. CDR3 coding DNA: TGTGCCACCAGTGATACAATACAGGGATTCCGAACTGAGACCCAGTACTTC.

The rearrangement uses TRBV29-1 and TRBJ1-2; D is unclear. V dropped 0 bases and J dropped 0 bases, with 2 bases sitting between them. The germline CDR1 and CDR2 sequences are SQVTM and ANQGSEA. CDR3 length: 12 residues. CDR3 residues: CSVEDTNYGYTF. As DNA, the CDR3 is TGCAGCGTTGAAGACACTAACTATGGCTACACCTTC.

The rearrangement uses TRBV7-6 and TRBJ2-5, with 9 bases aligning to TRBD2. The germline gives CDR1 SGHVS, CDR2 FNYEAQ. The CDR3 is made up of 16 amino acids. Losses at the gene ends were 6 bases for V and 2 bases for J; bases not matched to a gene: 10. CDR3 nucleotide sequence: TGTGCCAGCAGTTTCCAACTAGCGGGTAAACAAGAGACCCAGTACTTC. Its translation: CASSFQLAGKQETQYF. The variable domain in full, completed from reference TRBV7-6 and TRBJ2-5, reads GAGVSQSPRYKVTKRGQDVALRCDPISGHVSLYWYRQALGQGPEFLTYFNYEAQQDKSGLPNDRFSAERPEGSISTLTIQRTEQRDSAMYRCASSFQLAGKQETQYFGPGTRLLVL.

The chain links TRBV19 to TRBJ1-1; no reliable D call. CDR3 length: 10 amino acids. Trimming took 1 base from V and 8 from J, leaving 2 bases between them. Germline V lookup: CDR1 LNHDA, CDR2 SQIVND (reference sequence). CDR3 residues: CASSIAEAFF. As DNA, the CDR3 is TGTGCCAGTAGTATAGCGGAAGCTTTCTTT.

V gene TRBV7-8 combines with J gene TRBJ2-7, with 8 bases fitting TRBD2. The CDR3 totals 14 residues. With 3 bases clipped from V and 3 bases from J, the junction kept 4 bases outside the gene matches. Germline V gene lookup returns CDR1 SGHVS and CDR2 FQNEAQ. This CDR3 reads CASSFTSGRYEQYF. CDR3 bases: TGTGCCAGCAGCTTTACTAGCGGTCGCTACGAGCAGTACTTC.

This clonotype has a count of ten or more. V is TRBV20-1 and J is TRBJ2-5; TRBD2 agrees at 7 bases. The CDR3 is 12 amino acids. Trimming cost V 5 bases and J 5 bases; bases outside gene matches: 5. Germline-derived CDR1 and CDR2 are DFQATT and SNEGSKA (reference sequence). The chain's CDR3 is CSAPIGGETQYF. The CDR3 nucleotides read TGCAGTGCTCCAATCGGGGGGGAGACCCAGTACTTC.

This clonotype was seen repeatedly, ten times or more. This chain links TRBV11-2 with TRBJ2-5; no definite D call. Germline V gene sequence: CDR1 SGHAT, CDR2 FQNNGV. V was trimmed by 1 base and J by 5 bases, leaving 11 bases between them. This CDR3 is built from 14 residues. In nucleotides, the CDR3 is TGTGCCAGCAGCTTAGTTCTGGGTCCGGAGACCCAGTACTTC. Translating gives CASSLVLGPETQYF. The full variable domain, in which reference TRBV11-2 and TRBJ2-5 provide the parts outside the CDR3, is EAGVAQSPRYKIIEKRQSVAFWCNPISGHATLYWYQQILGQGPKLLIQFQNNGVVDDSQLPKDRFSAERLKGVDSTLKIQPAKLEDSAVYLCASSLVLGPETQYFGPGTRLLVL.

This clonotype occurred a few times. Just one base apart from a much larger clone, this may be a read error. This chain joins TRBV7-2 and TRBJ2-7; D remains ambiguous. This CDR3 comprises 12 residues. Trimming removed 3 bases at V and 4 bases at J, with 7 bases between. Per germline, CDR1 SGHTA and CDR2 FQGNSA. In DNA, the CDR3 is TGTGCCAGCAGCTTTATGGGGTACGAGCAGTACTTC. Its translation is CASSFMGYEQYF.

V gene TRBV7-3 combines with J gene TRBJ1-5, with a possible D match to TRBD1 (5 bases). The V end lost 6 bases, the J end lost 11 bases, and 20 bases lay between the germline ends. The germline CDR1 and CDR2 sequences are SGHTA and FQGTGA. The CDR3 sequence is 14 residues long. The CDR3 loop reads CASRISGGGETQHF. Written as DNA, the CDR3 is TGTGCCAGCAGGATTAGCGGTGGGGGGGAGACCCAGCATTTT. The full variable domain, with the rest looked up from reference TRBV7-3 and TRBJ1-5, is GAGVSQTPSNKVTEKGKYVELRCDPISGHTALYWYRQSLGQGPEFLIYFQGTGAADDSGLPNDRFFAVRPEGSVSTLKIQRTERGDSAVYLCASRISGGGETQHFGDGTRLSIL.

This chain connects TRBV15 to TRBJ1-2; 10 bases are a match to TRBD1. V lost 11 bases, J lost 3 bases, and 9 bases stayed unmatched. The length of the CDR3 is 14 residues. Germline values: CDR1 LNHNV, CDR2 YYDKDF (reference sequence). As DNA, the CDR3 is TGTGCCTGGGTCCGGGACAGGGGACACTATGGCTACACCTTC. Translation: CAWVRDRGHYGYTF.

The rearrangement uses TRBV20-1 and TRBJ2-2, with 7 positions matching TRBD1. The V segment lost 3 bases and the J segment 2 bases; nucleotides outside the gene matches: 6. The CDR3 runs to 15 residues. Looked up from germline, CDR1 is DFQATT and CDR2 is SNEGSKA (reference sequence). The CDR3 DNA follows: TGCAGTGCTAGCCGACAGGGTGATAACACCGGGGAGCTGTTTTTT. It yields the protein CSASRQGDNTGELFF.

V and J are TRBV7-9 and TRBJ2-5; D call uncertain. The CDR3 loop spans 14 amino acids. V was clipped by 5 bases and J by 5 bases, with 15 bases between them. From germline, CDR1 is SEHNR and CDR2 FQNEAQ (reference sequence). The CDR3 region is CASSVEEAWETQYF. The CDR3 DNA sequence: TGTGCCAGCAGCGTTGAAGAAGCGTGGGAGACCCAGTACTTC.